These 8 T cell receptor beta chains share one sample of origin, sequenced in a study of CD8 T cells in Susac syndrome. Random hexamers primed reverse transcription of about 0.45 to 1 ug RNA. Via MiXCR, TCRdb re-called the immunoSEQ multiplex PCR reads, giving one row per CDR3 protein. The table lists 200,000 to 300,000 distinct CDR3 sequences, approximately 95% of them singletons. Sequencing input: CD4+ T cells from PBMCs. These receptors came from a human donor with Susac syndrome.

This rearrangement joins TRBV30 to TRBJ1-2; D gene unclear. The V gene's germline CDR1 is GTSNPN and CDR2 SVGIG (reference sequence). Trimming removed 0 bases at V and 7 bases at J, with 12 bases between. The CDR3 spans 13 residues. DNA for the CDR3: TGTGCCTGGAGTGTACAGAGGTTGGGTGGCTACACCTTC. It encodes CAWSVQRLGGYTF. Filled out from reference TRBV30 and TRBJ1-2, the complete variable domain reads SQTIHQWPATLVQPVGSPLSLECTVEGTSNPNLYWYRQAAGRGLQLLFYSVGIGQISSEVPQNLSASRPQDRQFILSSKKLLLSDSGFYLCAWSVQRLGGYTFGSGTRLTVV.

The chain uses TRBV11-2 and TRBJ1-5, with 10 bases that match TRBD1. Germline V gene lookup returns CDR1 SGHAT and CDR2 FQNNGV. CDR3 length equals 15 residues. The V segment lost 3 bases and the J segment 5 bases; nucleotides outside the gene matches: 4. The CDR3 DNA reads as TGTGCCAGCAGCTTGTCCGGGACAGGGGATCAGCCCCAGCATTTT. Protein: CASSLSGTGDQPQHF.

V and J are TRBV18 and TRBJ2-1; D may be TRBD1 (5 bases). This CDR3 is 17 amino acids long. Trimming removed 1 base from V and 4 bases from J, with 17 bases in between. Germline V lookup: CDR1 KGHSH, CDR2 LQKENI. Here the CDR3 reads CASSPQDTPIPYNEQFF. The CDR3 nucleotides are TGTGCCAGCTCACCACAGGACACCCCTATCCCTTACAATGAGCAGTTCTTC. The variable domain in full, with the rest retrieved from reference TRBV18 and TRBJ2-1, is NAGVMQNPRHLVRRRGQEARLRCSPMKGHSHVYWYRQLPEEGLKFMVYLQKENIIDESGMPKERFSAEFPKEGPSILRIQQVVRGDSAAYFCASSPQDTPIPYNEQFFGPGTRLTVL.

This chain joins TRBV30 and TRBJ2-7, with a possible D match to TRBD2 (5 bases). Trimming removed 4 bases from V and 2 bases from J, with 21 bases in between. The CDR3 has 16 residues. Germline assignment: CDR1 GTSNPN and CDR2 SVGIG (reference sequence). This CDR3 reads CAWNLRAGPIAYEQYF. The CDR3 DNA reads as TGTGCCTGGAATTTGAGGGCCGGGCCTATCGCCTACGAGCAGTACTTC.

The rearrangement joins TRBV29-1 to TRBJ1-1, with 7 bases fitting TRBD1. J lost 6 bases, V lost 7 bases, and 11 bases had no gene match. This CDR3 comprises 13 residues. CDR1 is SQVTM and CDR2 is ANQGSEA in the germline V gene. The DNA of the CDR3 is TGCAGCGCACAGGGGCCCCTACCCCCTGAAGCTTTCTTT. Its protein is CSAQGPLPPEAFF. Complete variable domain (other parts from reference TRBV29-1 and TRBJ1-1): SAVISQKPSRDICQRGTSLTIQCQVDSQVTMMFWYRQQPGQSLTLIATANQGSEATYESGFVIDKFPISRPNLTFSTLTVSNMSPEDSSIYLCSAQGPLPPEAFFGQGTRLTVV.

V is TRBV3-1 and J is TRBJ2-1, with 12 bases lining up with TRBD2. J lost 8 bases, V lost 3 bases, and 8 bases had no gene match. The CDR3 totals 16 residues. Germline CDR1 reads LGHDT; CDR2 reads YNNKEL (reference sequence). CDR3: CASSQEPSGRAYEQFF. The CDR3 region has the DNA TGTGCCAGCAGCCAGGAACCTAGCGGGAGGGCCTATGAGCAGTTCTTC.

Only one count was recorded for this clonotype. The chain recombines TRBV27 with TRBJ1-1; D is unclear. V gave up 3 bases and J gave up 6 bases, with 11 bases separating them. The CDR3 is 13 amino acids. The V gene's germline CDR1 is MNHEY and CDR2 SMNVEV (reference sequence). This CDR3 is CASSFFGSSEAFF. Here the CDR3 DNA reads TGTGCCAGCAGTTTCTTTGGTTCATCTGAAGCTTTCTTT.

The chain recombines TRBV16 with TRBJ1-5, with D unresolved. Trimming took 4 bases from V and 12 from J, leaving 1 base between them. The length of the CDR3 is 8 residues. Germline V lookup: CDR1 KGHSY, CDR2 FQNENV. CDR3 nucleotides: TGTGCCAGCAGCCTCCAGCATTTT. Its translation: CASSLQHF.